The next 5 T cell receptor beta chains were all read from a single sample in a study of T-cell memory formation after mild COVID-19. TCRdb fed the 5' RACE reads into MiXCR, producing one record per CDR3 protein. The data contain roughly 150,000 distinct CDR3 sequences, 13% of them seen just once; the ten biggest clones take up about 3.6%. What was sequenced was PBMCs or a T cell subset sorted from them (not recorded which). The receptors come from a man in his late teens or twenties who had mild COVID-19 (a few samples of this study predate the infection). Cell type and time point are not known.

This chain links TRBV7-9 with TRBJ2-1; D unclear. This CDR3 spans 13 amino acids. Trimming cost V 5 bases and J 7 bases, with 12 bases left between them. From germline, CDR1 is SEHNR and CDR2 FQNEAQ (reference sequence). DNA for the CDR3: TGTGCCAGCAGCCCGGCCGTGGGAAATGAGCAGTTCTTC. Protein product: CASSPAVGNEQFF.

Many counts were recorded for this clonotype. The CDR3 loop reads CASSLDETQYF. The CDR3 DNA reads as TGTGCCAGCAGCTTGGACGAGACCCAGTACTTC. The gene calls are TRBV5-4 and TRBJ2-5; unclear D gene. V was clipped by 0 bases and J by 5 bases, with 2 bases between them. Germline V CDR1 and CDR2: SGHNT, YYREEE (reference sequence). The CDR3 extends over 11 amino acids.

This clonotype was recorded a few times. The V gene is TRBV10-3, the J gene TRBJ1-1; TRBD1 matches 7 bases. Trimming cost V 6 bases and J 3 bases; bases outside gene matches: 4. The CDR3 sequence is 13 residues long. Germline CDR1 reads ENHRY; CDR2 reads SYGVKD. In nucleotides, the CDR3 is TGTGCCATCAGCCAAGACAGGGACACTGAAGCTTTCTTT. Its protein is CAISQDRDTEAFF.

In its sample, this clonotype was seen a few times. This chain uses TRBV7-6 with TRBJ1-4, with D hard to call. The length of the CDR3 is 14 residues. V lost 3 bases to trimming and J lost 8 bases, with 13 bases between them. The V gene's germline CDR1 is SGHVS and CDR2 FNYEAQ. The DNA of the CDR3 is TGTGCCAGCAGCTTGGAAAGGGTGGACGAAAAACTGTTTTTT. Translation: CASSLERVDEKLFF. The entire variable domain, with the rest obtained from reference TRBV7-6 and TRBJ1-4, is as follows: GAGVSQSPRYKVTKRGQDVALRCDPISGHVSLYWYRQALGQGPEFLTYFNYEAQQDKSGLPNDRFSAERPEGSISTLTIQRTEQRDSAMYRCASSLERVDEKLFFGSGTQLSVL.

Written as DNA, the CDR3 is TGCGCCAGCAGCCGGTTAGGGGGGGAAGCCTACGAGCAGTACTTC. It translates to CASSRLGGEAYEQYF. The rearrangement links TRBV4-3 to TRBJ2-7; D perhaps matches TRBD2 (7 bases). V was cut by 4 bases and J by 2 bases, with 15 bases left in between. CDR3 length: 15 amino acids. Germline CDR1 and CDR2: LGHNA and YSLEER.